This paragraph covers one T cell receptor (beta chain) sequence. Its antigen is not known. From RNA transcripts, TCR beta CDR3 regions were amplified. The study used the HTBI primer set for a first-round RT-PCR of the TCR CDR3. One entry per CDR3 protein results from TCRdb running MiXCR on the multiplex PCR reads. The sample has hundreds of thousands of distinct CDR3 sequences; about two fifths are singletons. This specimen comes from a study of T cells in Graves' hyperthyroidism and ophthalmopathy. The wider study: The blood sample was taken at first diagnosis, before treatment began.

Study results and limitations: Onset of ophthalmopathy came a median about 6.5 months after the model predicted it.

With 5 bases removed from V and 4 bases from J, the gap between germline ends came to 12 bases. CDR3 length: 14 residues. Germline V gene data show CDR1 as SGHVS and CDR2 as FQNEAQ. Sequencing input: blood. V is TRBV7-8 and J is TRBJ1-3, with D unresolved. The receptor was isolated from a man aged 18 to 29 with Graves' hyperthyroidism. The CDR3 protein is CASSLSDAGNTIYF. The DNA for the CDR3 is TGTGCCAGCAGCCTGAGTGATGCCGGAAACACCATATATTTT. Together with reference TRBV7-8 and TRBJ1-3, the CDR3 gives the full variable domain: GAGVSQSPRYKVAKRGQDVALRCDPISGHVSLFWYQQALGQGPEFLTYFQNEAQLDKSGLPSDRFFAERPEGSVSTLKIQRTQQEDSAVYLCASSLSDAGNTIYFGEGSWLTVV.